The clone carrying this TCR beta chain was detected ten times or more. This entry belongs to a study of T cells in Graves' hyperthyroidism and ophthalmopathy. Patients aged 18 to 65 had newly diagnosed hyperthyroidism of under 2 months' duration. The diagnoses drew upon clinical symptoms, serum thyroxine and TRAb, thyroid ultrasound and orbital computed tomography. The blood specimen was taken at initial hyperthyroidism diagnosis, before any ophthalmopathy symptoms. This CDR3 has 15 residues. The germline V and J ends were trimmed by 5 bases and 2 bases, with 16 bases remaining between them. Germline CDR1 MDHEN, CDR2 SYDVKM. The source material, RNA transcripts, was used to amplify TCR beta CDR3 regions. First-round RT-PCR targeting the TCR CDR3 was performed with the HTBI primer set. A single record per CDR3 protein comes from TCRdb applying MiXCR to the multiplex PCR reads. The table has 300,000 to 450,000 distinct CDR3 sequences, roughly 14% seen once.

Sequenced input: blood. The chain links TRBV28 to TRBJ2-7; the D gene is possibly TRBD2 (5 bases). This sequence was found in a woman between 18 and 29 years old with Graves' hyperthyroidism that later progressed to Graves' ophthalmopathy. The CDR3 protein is CASSPREGTTYEQYF. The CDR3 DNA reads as TGTGCCAGCAGTCCCCGAGAGGGAACCACCTACGAGCAGTACTTC.